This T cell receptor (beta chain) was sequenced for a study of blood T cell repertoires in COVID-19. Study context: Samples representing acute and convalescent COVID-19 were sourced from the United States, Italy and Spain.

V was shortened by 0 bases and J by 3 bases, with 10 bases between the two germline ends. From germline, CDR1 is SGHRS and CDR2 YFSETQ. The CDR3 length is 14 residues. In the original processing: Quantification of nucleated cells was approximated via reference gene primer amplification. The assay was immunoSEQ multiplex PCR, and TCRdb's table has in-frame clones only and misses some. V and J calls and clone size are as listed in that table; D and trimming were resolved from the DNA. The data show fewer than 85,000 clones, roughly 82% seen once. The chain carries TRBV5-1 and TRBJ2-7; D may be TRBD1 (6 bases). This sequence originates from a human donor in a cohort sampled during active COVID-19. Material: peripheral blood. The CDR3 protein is CASSLEQGIYEQYF. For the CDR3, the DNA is TGCGCCAGCAGCTTGGAACAGGGTATCTACGAGCAGTACTTC.